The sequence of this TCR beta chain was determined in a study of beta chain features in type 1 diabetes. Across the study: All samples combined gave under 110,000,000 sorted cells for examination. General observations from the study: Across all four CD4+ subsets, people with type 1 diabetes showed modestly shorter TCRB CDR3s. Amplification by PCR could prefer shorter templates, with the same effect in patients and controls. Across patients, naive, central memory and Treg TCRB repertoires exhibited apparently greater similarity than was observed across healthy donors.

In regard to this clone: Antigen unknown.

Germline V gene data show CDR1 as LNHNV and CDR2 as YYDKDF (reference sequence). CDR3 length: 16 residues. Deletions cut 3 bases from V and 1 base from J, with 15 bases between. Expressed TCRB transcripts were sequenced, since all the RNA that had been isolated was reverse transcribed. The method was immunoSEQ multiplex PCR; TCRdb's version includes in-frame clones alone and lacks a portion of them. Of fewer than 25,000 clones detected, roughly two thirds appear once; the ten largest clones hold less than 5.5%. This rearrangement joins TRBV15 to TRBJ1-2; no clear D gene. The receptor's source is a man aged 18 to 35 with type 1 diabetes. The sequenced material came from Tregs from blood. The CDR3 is CATSSGLLQVNYGYTF. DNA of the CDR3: TGTGCCACCAGCAGCGGTTTACTCCAGGTTAACTATGGCTACACCTTC. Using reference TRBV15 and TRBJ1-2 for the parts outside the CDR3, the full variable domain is DAMVIQNPRYQVTQFGKPVTLSCSQTLNHNVMYWYQQKSSQAPKLLFHYYDKDFNNEADTPDNFQSRRPNTSFCFLDIRSPGLGDTAMYLCATSSGLLQVNYGYTFGSGTRLTVV.